This T cell receptor (beta chain) was recovered during a study of blood T cell repertoires in COVID-19. The wider study: Sites across the United States, Italy and Spain contributed samples from acute and convalescent COVID-19. The analysed material was cDNA or gDNA that came from T cells, B-cell-depleted T cells, or PBMCs.

Source study methods: Amplification of reference gene primers provided the estimated nucleated cell counts. Profiled with immunoSEQ multiplex PCR; TCRdb holds only in-frame clones, not every one. V, J and clone size were drawn from that table, and D and trimming were deduced from the DNA. The sample records around 250,000 clones, 88% being singletons. The clonotype was recovered from a human donor in a cohort sampled during active COVID-19. Sequences were obtained from peripheral blood.

Here the CDR3 DNA reads TGTGCCAGCAGCCGCAAGGACAGGGCGACTGAAGCTTTCTTT. Protein product: CASSRKDRATEAFF. The chain uses TRBV3-1 (or the pseudogene TRBV3-2) and TRBJ1-1; 8 bases are a match to TRBD1. The CDR3 sequence is 14 residues long. Germline V gene data show CDR1 as LGHDT and CDR2 as YNNKEL (reference sequence). The trim removed 4 bases at V and 5 bases at J, leaving 6 bases unmatched.